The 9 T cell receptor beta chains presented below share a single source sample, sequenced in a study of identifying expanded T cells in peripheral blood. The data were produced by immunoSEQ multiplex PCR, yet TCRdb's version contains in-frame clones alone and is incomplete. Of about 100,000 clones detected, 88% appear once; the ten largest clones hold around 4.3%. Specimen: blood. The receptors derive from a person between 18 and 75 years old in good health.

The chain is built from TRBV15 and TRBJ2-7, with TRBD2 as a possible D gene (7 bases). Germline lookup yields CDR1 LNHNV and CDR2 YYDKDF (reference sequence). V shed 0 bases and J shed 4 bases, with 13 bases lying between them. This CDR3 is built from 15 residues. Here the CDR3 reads CATSREAGTPYEQYF. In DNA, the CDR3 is TGTGCCACCAGCAGAGAAGCGGGGACACCTTACGAGCAGTACTTC.

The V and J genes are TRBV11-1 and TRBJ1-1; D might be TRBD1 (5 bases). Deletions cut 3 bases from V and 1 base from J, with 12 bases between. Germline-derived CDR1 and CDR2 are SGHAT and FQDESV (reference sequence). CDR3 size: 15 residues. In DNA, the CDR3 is TGTGCCAGCAGCTTGGGGGACGTAAGGAACACTGAAGCTTTCTTT. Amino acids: CASSLGDVRNTEAFF. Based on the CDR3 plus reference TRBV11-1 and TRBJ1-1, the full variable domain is EAEVAQSPRYKITEKSQAVAFWCDPISGHATLYWYRQILGQGPELLVQFQDESVVDDSQLPKDRFSAERLKGVDSTLKIQPAELGDSAMYLCASSLGDVRNTEAFFGQGTRLTVV.

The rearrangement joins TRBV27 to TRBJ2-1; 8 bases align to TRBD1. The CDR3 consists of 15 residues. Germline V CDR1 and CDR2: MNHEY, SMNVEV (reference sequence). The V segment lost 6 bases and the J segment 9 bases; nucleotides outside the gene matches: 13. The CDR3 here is CASSRLGQGGVEQFF. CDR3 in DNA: TGTGCCAGCAGCCGACTCGGACAGGGTGGAGTTGAGCAGTTCTTC.

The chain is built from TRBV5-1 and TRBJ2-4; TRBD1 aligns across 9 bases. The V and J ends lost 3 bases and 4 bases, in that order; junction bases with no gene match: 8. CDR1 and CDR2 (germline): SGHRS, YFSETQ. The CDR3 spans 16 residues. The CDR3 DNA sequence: TGCGCCAGCAGCTCGGATTACAGGGGGCCAAAAAACATTCAGTACTTC. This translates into CASSSDYRGPKNIQYF.

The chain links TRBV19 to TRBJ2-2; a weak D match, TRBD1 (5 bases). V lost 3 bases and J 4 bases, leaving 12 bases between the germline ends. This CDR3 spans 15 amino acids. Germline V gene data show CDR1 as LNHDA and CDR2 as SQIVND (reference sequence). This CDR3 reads CASSILAGLTGELFF. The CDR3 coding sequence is TGTGCCAGTAGTATCCTGGCAGGGCTCACCGGGGAGCTGTTTTTT.

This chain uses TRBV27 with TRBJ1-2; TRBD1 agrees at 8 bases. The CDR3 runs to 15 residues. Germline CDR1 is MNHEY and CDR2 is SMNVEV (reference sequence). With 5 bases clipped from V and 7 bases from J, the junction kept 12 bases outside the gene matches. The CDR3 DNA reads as TGTGCCAGCAGTATGGACAGGGTTCCCACTATTGGCTACACCTTC. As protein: CASSMDRVPTIGYTF.

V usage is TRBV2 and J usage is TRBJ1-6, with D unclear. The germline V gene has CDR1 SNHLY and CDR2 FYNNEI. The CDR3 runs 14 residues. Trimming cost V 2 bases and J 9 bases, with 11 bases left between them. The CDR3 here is CASSERGPGSPLHF. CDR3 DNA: TGTGCCAGCAGTGAACGCGGGCCCGGTTCACCCCTCCACTTT.

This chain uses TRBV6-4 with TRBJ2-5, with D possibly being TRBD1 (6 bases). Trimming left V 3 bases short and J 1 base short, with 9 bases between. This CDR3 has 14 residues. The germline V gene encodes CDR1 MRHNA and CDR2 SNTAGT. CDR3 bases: TGTGCCAGCAGTGAAAGAGGGGGCCAAGAGACCCAGTACTTC. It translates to CASSERGGQETQYF.

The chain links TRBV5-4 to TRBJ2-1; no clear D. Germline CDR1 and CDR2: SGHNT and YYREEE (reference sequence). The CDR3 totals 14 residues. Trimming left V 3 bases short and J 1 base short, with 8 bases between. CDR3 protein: CASSSASSYNEQFF. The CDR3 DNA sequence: TGTGCCAGCAGCTCCGCAAGTTCCTACAATGAGCAGTTCTTC.